These T cell receptor beta chains were read from a single sample in a study of T cell repertoires in cytomegalovirus infection. Each CDR3 protein gets one entry after TCRdb re-called the reads with MiXCR. The table records 450,000 to 600,000 distinct CDR3 sequences, about 42% of them present only once. No antigens are known for them. The sequenced sample was cultured PBMCs, obtained from culture after CMV antigen stimulation. The source is a human donor in good health (CMV status not recorded). Some clones in this sample may be carry-over from other donors' samples. Both conserved end residues are part of each CDR3. D genes are given only for firm matches. Clone size is given for some rows only: seen once, a few or many times, or a class if the clone is expanded.

J gene | V gene | D gene | clone size | CDR3 DNA | CDR3 protein
TRBJ1-6 | TRBV7-2 | - | few | TGTGCCAGCTCAGGTCTTTGGAATTCACCCCTCCACTTT | CASSGLWNSPLHF
TRBJ1-2 | TRBV7-8 | - | - | TGTGCCAGCAGCTCCGGACCCCCCAGGCTCCCCTATGGCTACACCTTC | CASSSGPPRLPYGYTF
TRBJ2-1 | TRBV20-1 | TRBD1 | once | TGCAGTGCAGACAGGGGGCGCGACAATGAGCAGTTCTTC | CSADRGRDNEQFF
TRBJ1-6 | TRBV4-1 | - | few | TGCGCCAGCAGCCCGAGCTTGGGGAAACCCTATAATTCACCCCTCCACTTT | CASSPSLGKPYNSPLHF
TRBJ2-7 | TRBV7-2 | TRBD1 | - | TGTGCCAGCAGCTCCAGGGGGTCGAGCGAGCAGTACTTC | CASSSRGSSEQYF
TRBJ2-3 | TRBV28 | - | - | TGTGCCAGCCTGAGGGGGGCTAGAAGAGATCAAGATACGCAGTATTTT | CASLRGARRDQDTQYF
TRBJ2-1 | TRBV7-3 | TRBD2 | - | TGTGCCAGCAGCCCCCCAGAGGTAGCGGGAAGGTATGAGCAGTTCTTC | CASSPPEVAGRYEQFF
TRBJ2-1 | TRBV11-2 | - | - | TGTGCCAGCAGCTCTGGCGATGAGCAGTTCTTC | CASSSGDEQFF
TRBJ2-3 | TRBV12-3/TRBV12-4 | - | - | TGTGCCAGCAGTTCGGCTAGCTGGGATACGCAGTATTTT | CASSSASWDTQYF
TRBJ1-4 | TRBV27 | - | - | TGTGCCAGCAGCCTGGGAGTGTTGACAACTAATGAAAAACTGTTTTTT | CASSLGVLTTNEKLFF
TRBJ2-5 | TRBV7-8 | - | - | TGTGCCAGCAGCTTAGCCCCCCACTGGAAGACCCAGTACTTC | CASSLAPHWKTQYF
TRBJ1-1 | TRBV12-3/TRBV12-4 | - | few | TGTGCCAGCAGTTTACGGCTAGGGTTGAGGTCTGAAGCTTTCTTT | CASSLRLGLRSEAFF
TRBJ2-1 | TRBV4-3 | - | few | TGCGCCAGCAGCCGCAAGATTAGTGCGAGGGAGCAGTTCTTC | CASSRKISAREQFF
TRBJ2-7 | TRBV7-8 | - | - | TGTGCCAGCAGCTTACCCGGGGCCCCCTACGAGCAGTACTTC | CASSLPGAPYEQYF
TRBJ2-3 | TRBV7-2 | - | many | TGTGCCAGCAGCTTACGGTTCCACACAGATACGCAGTATTTT | CASSLRFHTDTQYF
TRBJ1-6 | TRBV4-1 | - | - | TGCGCCAGCAGCCAGCCCGGGCTTTCACCCCTCCACTTT | CASSQPGLSPLHF
TRBJ2-1 | TRBV5-1 | - | few | TGCGCCAGCAGCCCCGGGACCCCCTATGAGCAGTTCTTC | CASSPGTPYEQFF
TRBJ2-5 | TRBV20-1 | - | - | TGCAGTGCCCGGAGCAGGGAGACCCAGTACTTC | CSARSRETQYF
TRBJ2-3 | TRBV12-3/TRBV12-4 | - | few | TGTGCCAGCAGTTTTTCACTCCCTAGCACAGATACGCAGTATTTT | CASSFSLPSTDTQYF
TRBJ2-5 | TRBV7-4 | - | few | TGTGCCAGCAGCTTAGTCCAGGGGCTTGAGACCCAGTACTTC | CASSLVQGLETQYF
TRBJ1-5 | TRBV20-1 | - | - | TGCAGTGCTAGAGATCGATCACAGAACAATCAGCCCCAGCATTTT | CSARDRSQNNQPQHF
TRBJ2-3 | TRBV6-4 | - | - | TGTGCCAGCAGTGACTCCCCCCTGGTTGCGCAGTATTTT | CASSDSPLVAQYF
TRBJ2-7 | TRBV20-1 | TRBD1 | - | TGCAGTGCTTTCAATCCTCGGGACAGTTCCCCTTACGAGCAGTACTTC | CSAFNPRDSSPYEQYF
TRBJ2-6 | TRBV7-6 | - | - | TGTGCCGGGTTGGAGGCCAACGTCCTGACTTTC | CAGLEANVLTF
TRBJ2-5 | TRBV7-2 | - | few | TGTGCCAGCAGCACATCGGCCCAAGAGACCCAGTACTTC | CASSTSAQETQYF
TRBJ2-3 | TRBV7-8 | TRBD1 | few | TGTGCCAGCAGCTTTCCCAGGACAGGACGGGAAGATACGCAGTATTTT | CASSFPRTGREDTQYF
TRBJ2-7 | TRBV6-6 | TRBD1 | - | TGTGCCACCCGGAGGAGCCGACAGGGCCTCTACGAGCAGTACTTC | CATRRSRQGLYEQYF
TRBJ1-5 | TRBV2 | - | - | TGTGCCAGCAGGGACCTTAGCCAGCCCCAGCATTTT | CASRDLSQPQHF
TRBJ2-5 | TRBV6-6 | - | - | TGTGCCAGCAGTTACTCGAAAAGCCCGCTTATGGGGTTCGATCCCCAGTACTTC | CASSYSKSPLMGFDPQYF
TRBJ1-3 | TRBV7-6 | - | few | TGTGCCAGCAGCCACCCTCATGAGCCTGGAAACACCATATATTTT | CASSHPHEPGNTIYF
TRBJ1-1 | TRBV7-8 | - | few | TGTGCCAGCAGCTTCTCCGGAGGCAGGGGCACTGAAGCTTTCTTT | CASSFSGGRGTEAFF
TRBJ2-1 | TRBV28 | TRBD2 | - | TGTGCCAGCAGTTCTACTAGCGGGGGGGACTCCTACAATGAGCAGTTCTTC | CASSSTSGGDSYNEQFF
TRBJ1-1 | TRBV5-6 | - | - | TGTGCCAGCAGCTCGGACGTCTCGAACACTGAAGCTTTCTTT | CASSSDVSNTEAFF
TRBJ2-5 | TRBV7-2 | - | - | TGTGCCAGCAGCCCCCAGCGGACGTACCAAGAGACCCAGTACTTC | CASSPQRTYQETQYF
TRBJ2-7 | TRBV6-1 | TRBD1 | few | TGTGCCAGCAAGGGGACAGGGGGGACCTACGAGCAGTACTTC | CASKGTGGTYEQYF